The clone carrying this TCR beta chain was counted between two and nine times. This specimen belongs to a study of T cells in Graves' hyperthyroidism and ophthalmopathy. Patients with ophthalmopathy all had a Clinical Activity Score of at least 3, a NOSPECS grade of at least 4 and duration under 3 months. Any patient presenting with uncontrolled infection, other autoimmune disease, pregnancy or lactation was left out. Used for diagnoses were clinical symptoms, serum thyroxine and TRAb, thyroid ultrasound and orbital computed tomography. It was RNA transcripts that yielded the amplified TCR beta CDR3 regions. In the first-round RT-PCR of the TCR CDR3, the HTBI primer set was used. TCRdb itself ran the multiplex PCR reads through MiXCR, one entry per CDR3 protein. Here the sample spans 400,000 to 600,000 distinct CDR3 sequences, roughly a sixth being singletons. Sequencing was carried out using blood. This receptor was taken from a woman in her 30s with Graves' ophthalmopathy.

This CDR3 reads CASSKGTSGSYEQFF. The CDR3 bases are TGTGCCAGCAGTAAAGGGACTAGCGGGAGTTATGAGCAGTTCTTC. The J gene is TRBJ2-1, the V gene TRBV28; 14 nucleotides agree with TRBD2. V lost 5 bases to trimming and J lost 8 bases; unmatched junction nucleotides: 5. Germline CDR1 is MDHEN and CDR2 is SYDVKM. The CDR3 is made up of 15 amino acids.